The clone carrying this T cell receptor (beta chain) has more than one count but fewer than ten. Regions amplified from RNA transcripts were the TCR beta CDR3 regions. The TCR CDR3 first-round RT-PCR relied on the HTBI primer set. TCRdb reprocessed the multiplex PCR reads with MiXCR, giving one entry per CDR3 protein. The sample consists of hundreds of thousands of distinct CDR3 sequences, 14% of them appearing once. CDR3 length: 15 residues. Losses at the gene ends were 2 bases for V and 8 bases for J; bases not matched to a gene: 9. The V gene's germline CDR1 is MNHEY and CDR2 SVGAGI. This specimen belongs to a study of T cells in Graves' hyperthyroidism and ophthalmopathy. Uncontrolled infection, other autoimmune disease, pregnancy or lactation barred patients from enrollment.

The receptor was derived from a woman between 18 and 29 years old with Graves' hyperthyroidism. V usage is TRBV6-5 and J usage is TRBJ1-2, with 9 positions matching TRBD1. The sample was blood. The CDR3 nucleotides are TGTGCCAGCAGTTACATGGACAGGGGATCGATCGGCTACACCTTC. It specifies CASSYMDRGSIGYTF.